Listed below are T cell receptor beta chains from one sample, sequenced in a study of blood T cell repertoires in COVID-19. The assay was immunoSEQ multiplex PCR, and TCRdb's table has in-frame clones only and misses some. The profile shows a few hundred thousand clones, nearly 90% of them singletons. Material: PBMCs or T cells enriched from blood (not recorded which). The receptor source for this set is a woman aged 18-30 years with acute COVID-19. Each CDR3 is given with its conserved first and last residue. A D gene is named only where the DNA matches it firmly. Clone size appears in some rows only: once, few, many, or a class for an expanded clone.

V gene,clone size,J gene,D gene,CDR3 DNA,CDR3 protein
TRBV7-3,-,TRBJ2-7,-,TGTGCCAGCAGCCGCTCAGGGGGGTCTCCTAAAGAGCAGTACTTC,CASSRSGGSPKEQYF
TRBV7-6,-,TRBJ1-5,-,TGTGCCAGCAGCTTAGGGAGCGGGGATAGCAATCAGCCCCAGCATTTT,CASSLGSGDSNQPQHF
TRBV6-5,-,TRBJ2-3,-,TGTGCCAGCCAAATGGGGGGGCCAGATACGCAGTATTTT,CASQMGGPDTQYF
TRBV5-1,-,TRBJ2-3,TRBD2,TGCGCCTCGAAAACGGGGGAGGGTGTAGATACGCAGTATTTT,CASKTGEGVDTQYF
TRBV27,few,TRBJ1-1,-,TGTGCCAGCAGCTTTGTCGCGAGCACTGAAGCTTTCTTT,CASSFVASTEAFF
TRBV19,-,TRBJ1-2,-,TGTGCCAGTAGTACCCGAGGGGACATTAACTATGGCTACACCTTC,CASSTRGDINYGYTF
TRBV18,-,TRBJ1-1,TRBD1,TGTGCCAGCTCAACTGGGACAGCGAACCTGAACACTGAAGCTTTCTTT,CASSTGTANLNTEAFF
TRBV6-6,once,TRBJ1-2,-,TGTGCCAGCAGTTCTCAGGGGAACTATGGCTACACCTTC,CASSSQGNYGYTF
TRBV5-6,-,TRBJ1-2,-,TGTTCAACAGCGCTGGGGGCAGCAAACTATGGCTACACCTTC,CSTALGAANYGYTF
TRBV28,-,TRBJ1-1,-,TGTGCCAGCAGTTGGGAGTGGGGAGGGGCTGTGCACACTGAAGCTTTCTTT,CASSWEWGGAVHTEAFF
TRBV6-1,-,TRBJ2-7,-,TGTGCCAGCAGTGAAGAGGGGTTCCGGGTCCCCTACGAGCAGTACTTC,CASSEEGFRVPYEQYF
TRBV24-1,-,TRBJ1-1,TRBD1,TGTGCCACCAGTGGCAGGGGGGCGAACACTGAAGCTTTCTTT,CATSGRGANTEAFF
TRBV3-1/TRBV3-2,-,TRBJ1-1,-,TGTGCCAGCAGCCAGATGGCAACCCTCCATGAAGCTTTCTTT,CASSQMATLHEAFF
TRBV11-3,-,TRBJ1-3,-,TGTGCCAGCAGCCCACGGATCAGAGCAGGGTCTGGAAACACCATATATTTT,CASSPRIRAGSGNTIYF
TRBV7-9,-,TRBJ2-7,TRBD1,TGTGCCAGCAGCCCCCCGGACAGGGACTACGAGCAGTACTTC,CASSPPDRDYEQYF
TRBV5-1,-,TRBJ2-3,-,TGCGCCAGCAGCTTTGACAAGCCCACAGATACGCAGTATTTT,CASSFDKPTDTQYF
TRBV19,-,TRBJ2-1,TRBD2,TGTGCCAGTAGTATAGTCAGGACTAGCGGGAGGGCCTTGGATGAGCAGTTCTTC,CASSIVRTSGRALDEQFF
TRBV6-1,-,TRBJ1-2,TRBD1,TGTGCCAGCAGTGATTTCGGACAGGTTGGCTACACCTTC,CASSDFGQVGYTF